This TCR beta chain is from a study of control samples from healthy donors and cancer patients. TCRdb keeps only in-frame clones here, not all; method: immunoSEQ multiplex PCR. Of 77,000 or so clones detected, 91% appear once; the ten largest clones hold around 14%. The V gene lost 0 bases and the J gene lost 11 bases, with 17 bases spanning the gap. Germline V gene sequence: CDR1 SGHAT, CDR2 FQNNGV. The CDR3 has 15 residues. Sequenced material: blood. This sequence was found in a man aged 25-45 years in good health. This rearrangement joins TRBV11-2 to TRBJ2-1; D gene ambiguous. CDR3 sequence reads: CASSLELGLSSQQFF. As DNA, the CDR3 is TGTGCCAGCAGCTTAGAATTAGGGCTATCATCCCAGCAGTTCTTC.